This T cell receptor beta chain was recovered during a study of glioma-infiltrating T cells. Notes on the study in general: Non-neoplastic patients had below-expected tissue-blood divergence, while all gliomas exceeded expectation. Tissue and blood shared very few CDR3 sequences.

In its sample, this clonotype was seen a few times. Its antigen is still unknown. Using RNA template, CDR3s of TCR alpha and beta were amplified with iRepertoire arm-PCR. Tissue mRNA or PBMC total RNA, about 90-450 ng, went into one-step reverse transcription and amplification. TCRdb re-called the multiplex PCR reads with MiXCR, one entry per CDR3 protein. The table records about 94,000 distinct CDR3 sequences, roughly 23% of them present only once. Deletions cut 7 bases from V and 7 bases from J, with 13 bases between. The CDR3 is 12 residues long. Material: glioma tissue, nonneoplastic brain tissue, or PBMCs (not recorded which). The chain combines TRBV12-3 or TRBV12-4 with TRBJ1-1; D is possibly TRBD1 (5 bases). This receptor was obtained from a human donor with low-grade glioma or glioblastoma, undergoing nonglioma brain surgery, or in good health (not recorded which). This CDR3 reads CASTNWRGEAFF. For the CDR3, the DNA is TGTGCCAGCACCAATTGGAGGGGTGAAGCTTTCTTT.